These 26 T cell receptor beta chains came from one sample sequenced in a study of blood T cell repertoires in COVID-19. Sequencing used immunoSEQ multiplex PCR; TCRdb keeps in-frame clones, though not all of them. This table has about 180,000 clones, 82% appearing once. Sequencing was carried out using peripheral blood. These receptors were collected from a woman in her seventies with acute or convalescent COVID-19.

This clone has a handful of counts. The chain recombines TRBV19 with TRBJ1-2; 7 bases agree with TRBD1. With 1 base clipped from V and 3 bases from J, the junction kept 2 bases outside the gene matches. Germline CDR1 LNHDA, CDR2 SQIVND (reference sequence). There are 14 residues in the CDR3. CDR3 sequence: CASSIGGQDYGYTF. CDR3 nucleotides: TGTGCCAGTAGTATAGGTGGACAGGACTATGGCTACACCTTC. Looking up the rest from reference TRBV19 and TRBJ1-2 gives the full variable domain: DGGITQSPKYLFRKEGQNVTLSCEQNLNHDAMYWYRQDPGQGLRLIYYSQIVNDFQKGDIAEGYSVSREKKESFPLTVTSAQKNPTAFYLCASSIGGQDYGYTFGSGTRLTVV.

This chain links TRBV18 with TRBJ1-1; 7 positions agree with TRBD1. J gave up 9 bases and V 2 bases, and 18 bases lay outside the gene matches. Germline CDR1 is KGHSH and CDR2 is LQKENI. The CDR3 has 17 residues. In DNA, the CDR3 is TGTGCCAGCTCACCAAAAGGGACCGGGACAGCCCCGACTAAAGCTTTCTTT. Residues: CASSPKGTGTAPTKAFF.

The J gene is TRBJ1-6, the V gene TRBV5-1; no clear D. The CDR3 contains 16 residues. Germline V gives CDR1 SGHRS, CDR2 YFSETQ. V was clipped by 1 base and J by 7 bases, with 15 bases between them. The CDR3 DNA sequence: TGCGCCAGCAGCTTGACAGCCTTTCCTGAGAATTCACCCCTCCACTTT. Protein sequence: CASSLTAFPENSPLHF.

The chain combines TRBV7-2 with TRBJ2-1, with 9 bases lining up with TRBD2. With 1 base clipped from V and 5 bases from J, the junction kept 3 bases outside the gene matches. The length of the CDR3 is 15 residues. CDR1 is SGHTA and CDR2 is FQGNSA in the germline V gene. CDR3 in amino acids: CASSLGGGAHNEQFF. CDR3 in DNA: TGTGCCAGCAGCTTAGGCGGGGGGGCCCACAATGAGCAGTTCTTC.

This sequence joins TRBV15 and TRBJ2-3, with D maybe TRBD2 (6 bases). Germline values: CDR1 LNHNV, CDR2 YYDKDF (reference sequence). V lost 0 bases and J 15 bases, leaving 16 bases between the germline ends. CDR3 length: 13 residues. CDR3 loop: CATSRDKNRELYF. The CDR3 DNA sequence: TGTGCCACCAGCAGAGACAAGAACCGGGAGCTTTATTTT.

The chain recombines TRBV10-1 with TRBJ2-4, with D possibly matching TRBD2 (6 bases). V lost 0 bases and J lost 9, with 12 bases in between. The CDR3 totals 14 residues. The germline V gene encodes CDR1 WNHNN and CDR2 SYGVQD (reference sequence). The CDR3: CASSESLLAGIQYF. The CDR3 DNA is TGCGCCAGCAGTGAGTCGTTACTAGCTGGCATTCAGTACTTC.

The chain combines TRBV29-1 with TRBJ2-5; perhaps TRBD1 as D (6 bases). The CDR3 is made up of 15 amino acids. Germline V gives CDR1 SQVTM, CDR2 ANQGSEA. V lost 0 bases and J 2 bases, leaving 13 bases between the germline ends. CDR3 residues: CSVEDPGQQQETQYF. CDR3 in DNA: TGCAGCGTTGAAGATCCTGGACAGCAGCAAGAGACCCAGTACTTC.

This clone was observed a single time. The V gene is TRBV19, the J gene TRBJ2-1, with 8 bases matching TRBD2. The trim removed 10 bases at V and 6 bases at J, leaving 8 bases unmatched. This CDR3 is built from 13 residues. Germline values: CDR1 LNHDA, CDR2 SQIVND (reference sequence). In nucleotides, the CDR3 is TGTGCCACAACGGGACTAGGGGCCAATGAGCAGTTCTTC. Its protein product is CATTGLGANEQFF.

The genes are TRBV7-8 and TRBJ1-6; D may be TRBD1 (6 bases). Germline-derived CDR1 and CDR2 are SGHVS and FQNEAQ. The CDR3 is 14 residues long. V lost 2 bases and J 8 bases, leaving 10 bases between the germline ends. The CDR3 nucleotides are TGTGCCAGCAGCTTATCGTCAGGGGATTCACCCCTCCACTTT. Protein sequence: CASSLSSGDSPLHF.

This chain uses TRBV3-1 (or the pseudogene TRBV3-2) with TRBJ2-5; 9 bases align to TRBD2. The germline V gene has CDR1 LGHDT and CDR2 YNNKEL (reference sequence). Trimming cost V 3 bases and J 1 base; bases outside gene matches: 3. This CDR3 has 15 amino acids. CDR3 coding DNA: TGTGCCAGCAGCCAGACTAGCGGTTTCCAAGAGACCCAGTACTTC. Its translation is CASSQTSGFQETQYF.

The chain recombines TRBV4-3 with TRBJ2-7; D remains ambiguous. This CDR3 has 14 residues. Trimming took off 1 base at V and 3 bases at J, with 10 bases between the two ends. In germline, CDR1 is LGHNA, CDR2 YSLEER. CDR3 nucleotide sequence: TGCGCCAGCAGCCAAGGCCCCAGTTTCTACGAGCAGTACTTC. Protein product: CASSQGPSFYEQYF.

The chain employs TRBV6-6 and TRBJ1-1; possible D gene TRBD1, 5 bases. The CDR3 runs to 16 residues. V gave up 5 bases and J gave up 3 bases, with 19 bases separating them. Germline CDR1 is MNHNY and CDR2 is SVGAGI (reference sequence). The CDR3 sequence is CASSRPPQTVHTEAFF. Here the CDR3 DNA reads TGTGCCAGCAGTCGCCCCCCTCAGACAGTGCACACTGAAGCTTTCTTT.

The V call is TRBV5-4, the J call TRBJ2-3; 11 nucleotides line up with TRBD2. The CDR3 has 16 amino acids. Looked up from germline, CDR1 is SGHNT and CDR2 is YYREEE (reference sequence). V gave up 1 base and J gave up 8 bases; unmatched junction bases: 9. This CDR3 reads CASSLTSGGPGGTQYF. As DNA, the CDR3 is TGTGCCAGCAGCTTGACTAGCGGGGGACCGGGTGGTACGCAGTATTTT.

This chain joins TRBV21-1 and TRBJ2-1; the D call of TRBD1 is as the table states it, not checked on the DNA. TRBV21-1 is recorded as a pseudogene. The CDR3 spans 16 residues. The DNA of the CDR3 is TGTGCCAGCAGCCGGACAGGTTCCAGCTCCTACAATGAGCAGTTCTTC. As protein: CASSRTGSSSYNEQFF.

V and J are TRBV2 and TRBJ2-5, with TRBD2 matching over 7 bases. This CDR3 comprises 15 residues. Germline V gene sequence: CDR1 SNHLY, CDR2 FYNNEI. V lost 7 bases to trimming and J lost 4 bases; unmatched junction nucleotides: 12. The CDR3: CASTTSGVKGETQYF. The CDR3 region has the DNA TGTGCCAGCACGACGAGCGGGGTCAAAGGAGAGACCCAGTACTTC.

V and J are TRBV2 and TRBJ1-6; tentatively, D is TRBD1 (5 bases). The germline V gene has CDR1 SNHLY and CDR2 FYNNEI. This CDR3 contains 14 residues. Between the trimmed V and J ends, which lost 11 bases and 6 bases, there was a span of 17 bases. The CDR3 spells CAGGGEVGNSPLHF. Here the CDR3 DNA reads TGTGCCGGAGGAGGGGAGGTTGGTAATTCACCCCTCCACTTT. The full variable domain, with the rest looked up from reference TRBV2 and TRBJ1-6, is EPEVTQTPSHQVTQMGQEVILRCVPISNHLYFYWYRQILGQKVEFLVSFYNNEISEKSEIFDDQFSVERPDGSNFTLKIRSTKLEDSAMYFCAGGGEVGNSPLHFGNGTRLTVT.

In its sample, this clone was seen once. J is TRBJ1-3 and V is TRBV7-2; D may be TRBD1 (6 bases). Germline V gives CDR1 SGHTA, CDR2 FQGNSA. This CDR3 comprises 17 residues. The V end was cut by 1 base, the J end by 2 bases, with 15 bases between. CDR3 sequence (DNA): TGTGCCAGCAGCTTAGTAGTCCCAGGGGTGGCTGGAAACACCATATATTTT. This codes for CASSLVVPGVAGNTIYF.

The rearrangement joins TRBV6-5 to TRBJ1-2; a weak D match, TRBD1 (5 bases). The V and J ends lost 2 bases and 7 bases respectively, with 14 bases between them. The CDR3 length is 14 residues. From germline, CDR1 is MNHEY and CDR2 SVGAGI. DNA for the CDR3: TGTGCCAGCAGTTACCAAAACACAGGATCTGGCTACACCTTC. This translates into CASSYQNTGSGYTF.

The DNA for the CDR3 is TGTGCCAGTAGTATTGGACATAGCAATCAGCCCCAGCATTTT. Translating it yields CASSIGHSNQPQHF. The chain employs TRBV19 and TRBJ1-5, with D perhaps TRBD1 (5 bases). CDR3 length: 14 residues. The germline gives CDR1 LNHDA, CDR2 SQIVND (reference sequence). Trimming pared 3 bases from V and 0 bases from J, leaving 6 bases between. The whole variable domain, filled in from reference TRBV19 and TRBJ1-5, reads DGGITQSPKYLFRKEGQNVTLSCEQNLNHDAMYWYRQDPGQGLRLIYYSQIVNDFQKGDIAEGYSVSREKKESFPLTVTSAQKNPTAFYLCASSIGHSNQPQHFGDGTRLSIL.

This clone was seen repeatedly, ten times or more. The V call is TRBV7-9, the J call TRBJ2-5; a weak D match, TRBD1 (5 bases). Trimming removed 1 base at V and 2 bases at J, with 11 bases between. The CDR3 has 15 amino acids. Germline CDR1 and CDR2: SEHNR and FQNEAQ (reference sequence). The CDR3 DNA follows: TGTGCCAGCAGCTTAGACCGACAGATACAAGAGACCCAGTACTTC. It translates to CASSLDRQIQETQYF. The variable domain in full, with the rest retrieved from reference TRBV7-9 and TRBJ2-5, is DTGVSQNPRHKITKRGQNVTFRCDPISEHNRLYWYRQTLGQGPEFLTYFQNEAQLEKSRLLSDRFSAERPKGSFSTLEIQRTEQGDSAMYLCASSLDRQIQETQYFGPGTRLLVL.

This clone was picked up a small number of times. The CDR3 here is CATSRDWTGGGYTF. The CDR3, as DNA: TGTGCCACCAGCAGAGATTGGACAGGGGGTGGCTACACCTTC. The chain links TRBV15 to TRBJ1-2; 10 positions match TRBD1. Germline V lookup: CDR1 LNHNV, CDR2 YYDKDF (reference sequence). This CDR3 contains 14 residues. Trimming took 0 bases from V and 7 from J; bases not matched to a gene: 2. Filled out from reference TRBV15 and TRBJ1-2, the complete variable domain reads DAMVIQNPRYQVTQFGKPVTLSCSQTLNHNVMYWYQQKSSQAPKLLFHYYDKDFNNEADTPDNFQSRRPNTSFCFLDIRSPGLGDTAMYLCATSRDWTGGGYTFGSGTRLTVV.

This chain uses TRBV19 with TRBJ1-1; D possibly corresponds to TRBD1 (6 bases). CDR1 and CDR2 from the germline V gene are LNHDA and SQIVND (reference sequence). This CDR3 has 16 residues. Between the trimmed V and J ends, which lost 4 bases and 3 bases, there was a span of 18 bases. The DNA of the CDR3 is TGTGCCAGTAGTACGGGAGGGGGGGTTAGGTACACTGAAGCTTTCTTT. Its translation is CASSTGGGVRYTEAFF.

This chain links TRBV27 with TRBJ2-2; 8 nucleotides agree with TRBD1. The CDR3 runs 21 residues. The V segment lost 6 bases and the J segment 1 base; nucleotides outside the gene matches: 22. Per germline, CDR1 MNHEY and CDR2 SMNVEV (reference sequence). The CDR3 loop reads CASSFSRQGSNGKKNTGELFF. DNA of the CDR3: TGTGCCAGCAGCTTCTCCCGACAGGGGTCAAATGGGAAAAAGAACACCGGGGAGCTGTTTTTT.

The J gene is TRBJ2-1, the V gene TRBV18; 9 bases match TRBD2. J gave up 8 bases and V 4 bases, and 12 bases lay outside the gene matches. From germline, CDR1 is KGHSH and CDR2 LQKENI. CDR3 length: 16 residues. The CDR3 protein is CASSLTVGSGSHEQFF. In DNA form, the CDR3 reads TGTGCCAGCTCACTCACGGTTGGTAGCGGGAGTCATGAGCAGTTCTTC. Complete variable domain (other parts from reference TRBV18 and TRBJ2-1): NAGVMQNPRHLVRRRGQEARLRCSPMKGHSHVYWYRQLPEEGLKFMVYLQKENIIDESGMPKERFSAEFPKEGPSILRIQQVVRGDSAAYFCASSLTVGSGSHEQFFGPGTRLTVL.

V is TRBV27 and J is TRBJ1-2; no clear D gene. Trimming cost V 6 bases and J 4 bases, with 9 bases left between them. CDR3 length: 12 amino acids. The V gene's germline CDR1 is MNHEY and CDR2 SMNVEV (reference sequence). In DNA form, the CDR3 reads TGTGCCAGCAGCCTCCCAGGCTATGGCTACACCTTC. It yields the protein CASSLPGYGYTF.

The chain is built from TRBV5-1 and TRBJ2-1; TRBD2 matches at 10 bases. This CDR3 has 15 amino acids. V trimming: 4 bases; J trimming: 6 bases; junction bases outside the gene matches: 7. Germline CDR1 and CDR2: SGHRS and YFSETQ. CDR3 DNA sequence: TGCGCCAGCAGCCCCGAGCGGGGGGGCTTCAATGAGCAGTTCTTC. Translation gives CASSPERGGFNEQFF.